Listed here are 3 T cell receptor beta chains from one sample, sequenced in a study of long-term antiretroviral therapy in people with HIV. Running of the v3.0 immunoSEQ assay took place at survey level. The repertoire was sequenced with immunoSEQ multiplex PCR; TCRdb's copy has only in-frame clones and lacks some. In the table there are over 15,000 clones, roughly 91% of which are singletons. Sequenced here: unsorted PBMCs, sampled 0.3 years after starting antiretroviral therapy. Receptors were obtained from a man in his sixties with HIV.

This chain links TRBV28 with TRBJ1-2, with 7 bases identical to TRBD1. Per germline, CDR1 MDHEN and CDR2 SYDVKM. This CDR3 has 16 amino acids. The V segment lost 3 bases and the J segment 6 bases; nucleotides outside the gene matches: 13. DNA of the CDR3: TGTGCCAGCAGTTTTTACGACAGGGCCCCGAGGGATGGCTACACCTTC. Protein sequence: CASSFYDRAPRDGYTF.

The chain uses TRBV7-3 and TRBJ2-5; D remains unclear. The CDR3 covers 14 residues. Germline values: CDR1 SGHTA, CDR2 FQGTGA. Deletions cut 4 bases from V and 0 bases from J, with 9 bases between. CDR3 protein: CASSSTPDQETQYF. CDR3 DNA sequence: TGTGCCAGCAGCTCTACACCGGACCAAGAGACCCAGTACTTC.

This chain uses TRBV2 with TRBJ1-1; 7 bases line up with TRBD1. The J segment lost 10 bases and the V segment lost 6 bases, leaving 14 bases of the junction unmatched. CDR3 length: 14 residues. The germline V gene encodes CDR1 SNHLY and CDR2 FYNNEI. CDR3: CASSGTVGGDVAFF. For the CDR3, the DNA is TGTGCCAGCAGCGGGACAGTGGGCGGTGACGTAGCTTTCTTT.